The text below deals with one T cell receptor beta chain. The data were taken from a study of CDR3 diversity in severe acne. The CDR3 has 14 residues. Trimming stripped 4 bases from V and 0 bases from J, with 9 bases between. CDR1 MNHEY and CDR2 SVGEGT come from the germline V gene. TCRdb reprocessed the PCR reads with MiXCR, giving one entry per CDR3 protein. The sample lists over 90,000 distinct CDR3 sequences, roughly 51% occurring once. The sample taken for sequencing was blood. The receptor's source is a male donor with acne. The J gene is TRBJ1-1, the V gene TRBV6-2 or TRBV6-3; perhaps TRBD1 as D (5 bases). The CDR3 DNA reads TGTGCCAGCAGTTGGCCGGGGCTGAACACTGAAGCTTTCTTT. This translates into CASSWPGLNTEAFF.